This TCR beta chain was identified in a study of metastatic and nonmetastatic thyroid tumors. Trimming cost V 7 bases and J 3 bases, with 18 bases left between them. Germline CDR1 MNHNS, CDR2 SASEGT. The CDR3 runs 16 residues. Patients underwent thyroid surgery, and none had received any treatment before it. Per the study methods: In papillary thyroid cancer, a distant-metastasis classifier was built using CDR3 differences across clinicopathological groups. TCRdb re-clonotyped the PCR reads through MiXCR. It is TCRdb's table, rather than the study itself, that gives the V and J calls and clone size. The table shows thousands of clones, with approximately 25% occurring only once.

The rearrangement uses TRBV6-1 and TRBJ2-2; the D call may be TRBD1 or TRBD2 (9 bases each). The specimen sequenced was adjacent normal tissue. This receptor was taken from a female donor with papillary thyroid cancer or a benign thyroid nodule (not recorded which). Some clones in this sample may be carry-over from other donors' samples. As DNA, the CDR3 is TGTGCCAGCAAACAGGGGGCGGGAGGGGACACCGGGGAGCTGTTTTTT. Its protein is CASKQGAGGDTGELFF.